This TCR beta chain was documented in a study of blood T cell repertoires in COVID-19. The V gene lost 1 base and the J gene lost 5 bases, with 10 bases spanning the gap. The germline V gene encodes CDR1 SEHNR and CDR2 FQNEAQ (reference sequence). The CDR3 runs to 14 residues. Generated by immunoSEQ multiplex PCR, the TCRdb table keeps only in-frame clones and is missing some. The sample has about 65,000 clones; about 81% are singletons. The sample consisted of peripheral blood. This chain connects TRBV7-9 to TRBJ2-3, with a weak D call TRBD2 (6 bases). The TCR originated in an elderly man with acute or convalescent COVID-19. In DNA, the CDR3 is TGTGCCAGCAGCTTAGGCGGGGCCGGAGATACGCAGTATTTT. It codes for CASSLGGAGDTQYF.